This T cell receptor beta chain was sequenced for a study of technical replicates of blood from a few donors (dated by TCRdb to about 2017). Comments on this clone: Its antigen remains unidentified. The sample holds no much larger clone one base away, and base qualities are not on file.

Library method: the immunoSEQ multiplex PCR assay. TCRdb limited this immuneACCESS table to in-frame rearrangements with V and J called. A share of clones is missing; checked studies link under half to unresolved V genes, and the rest is unexplained. The sample table lists about 88,000 clones, 85% to 95% of them with a count of one. The ten largest clonotypes hold approximately 0.25% of the sample. Material: T cells isolated from PBMCs. This receptor was taken from a human donor in good health.

DNA sequence: TGTGCCAGCAGTTACTCTCTGATTAGTGAGCAGTTCTTC. Its coded protein is CASSYSLISEQFF. Recombination linked TRBV6-6 to TRBJ2-1; no D gene is confidently identified. Between the V and J ends, shortened by 0 bases and 9 bases respectively, the junction contains 9 bases. In the germline V gene (reference sequence), CDR1 corresponds to MNHNY and CDR2 to SVGAGI. Spanning cysteine to phenylalanine, the CDR3 consists of 13 amino acids. The entry retains the CDR3 DNA only, 39 bases that are in frame from base 1.